This T cell receptor (beta chain) comes out of a study of T cell changes during pregnancy in multiple sclerosis. Data came from immunoSEQ multiplex PCR; TCRdb stores just in-frame clones and leaves some out. This sample has about 40,000 clones, with 90% found just once. V lost 3 bases to trimming and J lost 6 bases; unmatched junction nucleotides: 4. The V gene's germline CDR1 is SGHRS and CDR2 YFSETQ. The CDR3 extends over 15 amino acids. The receptor was isolated from a female donor in good health, enrolled as a control in a pregnancy study. This chain uses TRBV5-1 with TRBJ1-6, with TRBD1 matching 9 bases. The source was peripheral blood, collected in the second trimester of pregnancy. This CDR3 is CASSWGQGINSPLHF. The CDR3 DNA sequence: TGCGCCAGCAGCTGGGGACAGGGCATTAATTCACCCCTCCACTTT.